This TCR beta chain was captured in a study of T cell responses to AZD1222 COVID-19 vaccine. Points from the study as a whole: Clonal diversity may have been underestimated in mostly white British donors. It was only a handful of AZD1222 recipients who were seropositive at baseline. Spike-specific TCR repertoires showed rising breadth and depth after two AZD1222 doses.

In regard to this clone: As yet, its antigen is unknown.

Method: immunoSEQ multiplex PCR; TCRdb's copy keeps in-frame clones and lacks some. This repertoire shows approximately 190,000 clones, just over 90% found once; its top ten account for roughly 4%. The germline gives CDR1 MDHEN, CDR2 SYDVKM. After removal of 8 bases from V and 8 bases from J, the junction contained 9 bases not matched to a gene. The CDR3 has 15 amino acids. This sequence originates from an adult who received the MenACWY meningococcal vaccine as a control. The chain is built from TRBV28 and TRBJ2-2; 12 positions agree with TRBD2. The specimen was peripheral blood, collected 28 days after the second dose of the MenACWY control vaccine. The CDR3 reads CASGRLAGVGGELFF. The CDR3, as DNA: TGTGCCAGCGGACGACTAGCGGGAGTAGGAGGGGAGCTGTTTTTT.